These T cell receptor beta chains were read from a single sample in a study of CD8 T cells in ankylosing spondylitis. TCRdb re-called the 5' RACE reads with MiXCR, one entry per CDR3 protein. This repertoire shows about 270,000 distinct CDR3 sequences, roughly a third found once; its top ten account for approximately 4.4%. Sequenced material: blood, either unsorted or a sorted T cell fraction (not recorded which). These receptors came from a male donor with ankylosing spondylitis or in good health (not recorded which). Each CDR3 is given without its conserved first and last residue. Each record gives: J gene, V gene, CDR3 length, CDR3 protein.

j_gene: TRBJ2-1; v_gene: TRBV29-1; len: 9; CDR3aa: SVEAFNWQF
j_gene: TRBJ1-2; v_gene: TRBV27; len: 10; CDR3aa: ASRQQGRGYT
j_gene: TRBJ2-7; v_gene: TRBV20-1; len: 12; CDR3aa: SARDGRRTYEQY
j_gene: TRBJ2-3; v_gene: TRBV29-1; len: 15; CDR3aa: SVEGVGTSRYTDTQY
j_gene: TRBJ2-7; v_gene: TRBV12-3/TRBV12-4; len: 12; CDR3aa: ASTPLGSNSEQY
j_gene: TRBJ2-4; v_gene: TRBV29-1; len: 11; CDR3aa: SARDRVANIQY
j_gene: TRBJ2-7; v_gene: TRBV20-1; len: 9; CDR3aa: SARAWGEQY
j_gene: TRBJ2-3; v_gene: TRBV7-2; len: 10; CDR3aa: ASSFGQGTQY
j_gene: TRBJ2-2; v_gene: TRBV5-4; len: 11; CDR3aa: ASSFQNTGELF
j_gene: TRBJ2-1; v_gene: TRBV7-6; len: 14; CDR3aa: ASSGRTSGVYNEQF
j_gene: TRBJ2-7; v_gene: TRBV9; len: 15; CDR3aa: ASSAHETGQEPYEQY
j_gene: TRBJ1-1; v_gene: TRBV20-1; len: 7; CDR3aa: SALLSAF
j_gene: TRBJ2-5; v_gene: TRBV20-1; len: 12; CDR3aa: SARRLASAETQY
j_gene: TRBJ1-2; v_gene: TRBV29-1; len: 12; CDR3aa: SVDMIKANYGYT
j_gene: TRBJ2-1; v_gene: TRBV4-2; len: 9; CDR3aa: ASRGGPEQF
j_gene: TRBJ1-2; v_gene: TRBV7-2; len: 13; CDR3aa: ASSLEAGLLYGYT
j_gene: TRBJ2-5; v_gene: TRBV25-1; len: 12; CDR3aa: ASRGQGAEETQY
j_gene: TRBJ1-4; v_gene: TRBV15; len: 11; CDR3aa: ATSRDPTGGGV
j_gene: TRBJ2-3; v_gene: TRBV7-2; len: 12; CDR3aa: ASSSWVRTDTQY
j_gene: TRBJ1-5; v_gene: TRBV20-1; len: 12; CDR3aa: SARDVSSNQPQH
j_gene: TRBJ2-5; v_gene: TRBV12-3/TRBV12-4; len: 13; CDR3aa: ASSMTGGNEETQY
j_gene: TRBJ2-3; v_gene: TRBV12-3/TRBV12-4; len: 11; CDR3aa: ASSPPGADTQY
j_gene: TRBJ2-1; v_gene: TRBV20-1; len: 17; CDR3aa: SASPGLAGGPRTYNEQF
j_gene: TRBJ2-3; v_gene: TRBV7-2; len: 11; CDR3aa: ATQGWVRDTQY
j_gene: TRBJ1-2; v_gene: TRBV5-1; len: 13; CDR3aa: ASSPPLAAALGYT
j_gene: TRBJ2-7; v_gene: TRBV12-3/TRBV12-4; len: 11; CDR3aa: ASSDYQGYEQY
j_gene: TRBJ1-2; v_gene: TRBV6-1; len: 12; CDR3aa: ASTGQGRYYGYT
j_gene: TRBJ1-2; v_gene: TRBV7-9; len: 15; CDR3aa: ASSQITSGGADYGYT
j_gene: TRBJ2-5; v_gene: TRBV5-1; len: 11; CDR3aa: ASSQVRQETQY
j_gene: TRBJ2-7; v_gene: TRBV19; len: 12; CDR3aa: ASSIGTASYEQY
j_gene: TRBJ2-1; v_gene: TRBV20-1; len: 14; CDR3aa: SAGALTGTSYNEQF
j_gene: TRBJ1-1; v_gene: TRBV20-1; len: 14; CDR3aa: SAPPITGTGGTEAF
j_gene: TRBJ2-7; v_gene: TRBV12-3/TRBV12-4; len: 12; CDR3aa: ASSLQGSNYEQY
j_gene: TRBJ2-1; v_gene: TRBV4-2; len: 15; CDR3aa: ASSQDSVGSSYNEQF
j_gene: TRBJ2-5; v_gene: TRBV6-1; len: 13; CDR3aa: ASRRLAGGRETQY
j_gene: TRBJ1-1; v_gene: TRBV20-1; len: 11; CDR3aa: SGRRGVNTEAF
j_gene: TRBJ2-5; v_gene: TRBV12-3/TRBV12-4; len: 13; CDR3aa: ASSFGTGGAETQY
j_gene: TRBJ2-7; v_gene: TRBV5-1; len: 13; CDR3aa: ASSLAYGHPYEQY
j_gene: TRBJ2-7; v_gene: TRBV5-1; len: 10; CDR3aa: ASSTDMYEQY
j_gene: TRBJ1-1; v_gene: TRBV25-1; len: 13; CDR3aa: ASSEHVGTGTEAF
j_gene: TRBJ2-7; v_gene: TRBV12-3/TRBV12-4; len: 10; CDR3aa: ASSEQGYEQY
j_gene: TRBJ2-3; v_gene: TRBV15; len: 12; CDR3aa: ATSNRDTTDTQY
j_gene: TRBJ2-7; v_gene: TRBV20-1; len: 12; CDR3aa: SASLSGQSYEQY
j_gene: TRBJ2-5; v_gene: TRBV29-1; len: 10; CDR3aa: SVWFTQETQY
j_gene: TRBJ2-2; v_gene: TRBV10-3; len: 13; CDR3aa: AISVKQANTGELF
j_gene: TRBJ2-7; v_gene: TRBV15; len: 13; CDR3aa: ATSEGGLQTYEQY
j_gene: TRBJ2-1; v_gene: TRBV20-1; len: 11; CDR3aa: SARDELAYEQF
j_gene: TRBJ1-2; v_gene: TRBV20-1; len: 13; CDR3aa: SARGEWGVHYGYT
j_gene: TRBJ1-4; v_gene: TRBV29-1; len: 11; CDR3aa: SVEGATNEKLF
j_gene: TRBJ2-5; v_gene: TRBV20-1; len: 12; CDR3aa: SVISGGAVETQY
j_gene: TRBJ2-1; v_gene: TRBV5-6; len: 11; CDR3aa: ASSYGTSIEQF
j_gene: TRBJ2-4; v_gene: TRBV5-5; len: 13; CDR3aa: ASSFYPGQGASEY
j_gene: TRBJ1-5; v_gene: TRBV20-1; len: 13; CDR3aa: SASSGGHSNQPQH
j_gene: TRBJ1-3; v_gene: TRBV7-4; len: 18; CDR3aa: ASTTHRDRGMKYSGNTIY
j_gene: TRBJ2-7; v_gene: TRBV11-1; len: 11; CDR3aa: ASSSSVVYEQY
j_gene: TRBJ1-1; v_gene: TRBV19; len: 12; CDR3aa: ASSRTGEDTEAF